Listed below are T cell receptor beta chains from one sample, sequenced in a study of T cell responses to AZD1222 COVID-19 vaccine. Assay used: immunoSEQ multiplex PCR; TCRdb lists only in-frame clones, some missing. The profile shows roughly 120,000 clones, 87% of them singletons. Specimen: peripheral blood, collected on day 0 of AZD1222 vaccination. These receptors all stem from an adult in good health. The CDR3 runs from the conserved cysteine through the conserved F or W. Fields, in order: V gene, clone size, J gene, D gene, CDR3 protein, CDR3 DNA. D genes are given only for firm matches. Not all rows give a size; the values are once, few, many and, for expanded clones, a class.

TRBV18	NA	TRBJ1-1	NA	CASSPANAGYTEAFF	TGTGCCAGCTCACCGGCTAATGCAGGGTACACTGAAGCTTTCTTT
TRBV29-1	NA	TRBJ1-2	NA	CSVHGQNYGYTF	TGCAGCGTTCACGGACAGAACTATGGCTACACCTTC
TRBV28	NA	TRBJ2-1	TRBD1	CASSFSHRDRGNEQFF	TGTGCCAGCAGTTTTTCCCACCGGGACAGGGGCAATGAGCAGTTCTTC
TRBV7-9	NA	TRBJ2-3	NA	CASSLAGAPSTDTQYF	TGTGCCAGCAGCTTAGCGGGGGCCCCGAGCACAGATACGCAGTATTTT
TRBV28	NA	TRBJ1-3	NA	CASSGRASGNTIYF	TGTGCCAGCAGTGGCCGGGCCTCTGGAAACACCATATATTTT
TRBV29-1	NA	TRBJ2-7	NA	CSVTPSTAREQYF	TGCAGCGTTACTCCCTCGACAGCACGAGAGCAGTACTTC
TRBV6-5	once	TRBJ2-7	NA	CASSPDRYYEQYF	TGTGCCAGCAGCCCAGACAGGTACTACGAGCAGTACTTC
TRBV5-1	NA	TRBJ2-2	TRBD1	CASSSGQATGELFF	TGCGCCAGCAGCTCAGGACAGGCCACCGGGGAGCTGTTTTTT
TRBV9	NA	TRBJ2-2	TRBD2	CASSATSGSTGELFF	TGTGCCAGCAGCGCAACTAGCGGGAGTACCGGGGAGCTGTTTTTT
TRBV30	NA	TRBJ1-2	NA	CAWNGDGYTF	TGTGCCTGGAACGGAGATGGCTACACCTTC
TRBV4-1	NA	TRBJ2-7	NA	CASSLGTGPYEQYF	TGCGCCAGCAGCCTAGGGACGGGACCCTACGAGCAGTACTTC
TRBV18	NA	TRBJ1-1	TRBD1	CASSPRTGFSTNTEAFF	TGTGCCAGCTCACCCCGGACAGGGTTTTCGACGAACACTGAAGCTTTCTTT
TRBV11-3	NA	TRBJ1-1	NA	CASSLGGNTEAFF	TGTGCCAGCAGCTTAGGAGGGAACACTGAAGCTTTCTTT
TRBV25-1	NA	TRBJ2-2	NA	CASSEGDLESRNTGELFF	TGTGCCAGCAGTGAAGGCGACCTGGAATCACGGAACACCGGGGAGCTGTTTTTT
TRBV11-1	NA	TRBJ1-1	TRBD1	CASTGQERTEAFF	TGTGCCAGCACTGGACAGGAGCGCACTGAAGCTTTCTTT
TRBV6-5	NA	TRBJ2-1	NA	CASRGLRDPYNEQFF	TGTGCCAGCAGAGGCCTCCGGGACCCCTACAATGAGCAGTTCTTC
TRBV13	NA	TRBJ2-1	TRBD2	CASSLIAGGGNEQFF	TGTGCCAGCAGCCTTATAGCGGGGGGAGGCAATGAGCAGTTCTTC
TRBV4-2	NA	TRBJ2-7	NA	CASSPGTVSYEQYF	TGTGCCAGCAGCCCCGGGACGGTATCCTACGAGCAGTACTTC
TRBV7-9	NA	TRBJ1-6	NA	CASSRMNNSPLHF	TGTGCCAGCAGCCGTATGAATAATTCACCCCTCCACTTT
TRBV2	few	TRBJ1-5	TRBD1	CASRSNRGPQHF	TGTGCCAGCAGGTCCAACAGGGGGCCCCAGCATTTT
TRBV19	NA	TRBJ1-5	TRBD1	CASSPHVGQELNQPQHF	TGTGCCAGTAGTCCTCACGTGGGACAGGAGCTCAATCAGCCCCAGCATTTT
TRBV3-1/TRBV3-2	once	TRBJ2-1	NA	CASSKGTGGQFF	TGTGCCAGCAGCAAGGGGACCGGAGGGCAGTTCTTC
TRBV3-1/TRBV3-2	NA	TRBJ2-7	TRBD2	CASSQGTSPEQYF	TGTGCCAGCAGCCAGGGGACTAGCCCCGAGCAGTACTTC
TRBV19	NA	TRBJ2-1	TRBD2	CASSIDQRGTYNEQFF	TGTGCCAGTAGTATAGATCAGCGGGGTACGTACAATGAGCAGTTCTTC
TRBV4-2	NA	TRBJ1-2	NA	CASSQGPLGHGYTF	TGTGCCAGCAGCCAAGGACCCTTAGGCCATGGCTACACCTTC
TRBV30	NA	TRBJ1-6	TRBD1	CAWAGTGGRSPLHF	TGTGCCTGGGCAGGGACAGGGGGACGATCACCCCTCCACTTT